This TCR beta chain was sequenced in a study of beta chain features in type 1 diabetes. Findings and caveats of the study: Type 1 diabetes patients had TCRB CDR3s that were shorter (moderately but significantly so) in all four CD4+ subsets. Healthy donors had naive, central memory and Treg TCRB repertoires that appeared less similar than those seen among patients.

The V and J ends lost 8 bases and 2 bases, in that order; junction bases with no gene match: 4. Germline CDR1 and CDR2: SGHNT and YENEEA. The CDR3 loop spans 16 amino acids. TCRB transcripts that were expressed got sequenced, as all of the isolated RNA had been reverse transcribed. Sequencing was performed with immunoSEQ multiplex PCR; in TCRdb, only in-frame clones are kept and a portion is missing. Of more than 300,000 clones listed, roughly 13% were seen once; the top ten hold around 0.0099%. In regard to this clone: Its antigen is not identified.

Heparinised blood was drawn once per donor, averaging roughly 110 mL. Sorting based on CD45RO/CCR7/CD25/CD127/CD95/CD27 separated CD4+ naive, central memory, regulatory and stem cell-like memory cells. The V gene is TRBV11-3, the J gene TRBJ2-6; 12 nucleotides agree with TRBD2. Sequencing was carried out using naive CD4+ T cells from blood. This receptor was taken from a woman aged 18-29 years with type 1 diabetes. DNA of the CDR3: TGTGCCAGCCAGACTAGCGGGAGTACTGGGGCCAACGTCCTGACTTTC. Translating it yields CASQTSGSTGANVLTF.